This T cell receptor (beta chain) comes out of a study of shared clonotypes between healthy human individuals. Looking at the study overall: The cohort had a couple of women and a few men, ages 18 to 49.

The CDR3 has 16 amino acids. V shed 4 bases, J shed 5 bases, and the junction held 10 bases outside the gene matches. In germline, CDR1 is MGHRA, CDR2 YSYEKL. None of the donors, who were healthy HIV-negative adults, had recently had acute infections or vaccinations. Profiling relied on immunoSEQ multiplex PCR, and the TCRdb table lists in-frame clones only, not all of them. The table lists 2.5 million or so clones, more than 90% of them singletons. The sample was naive CD4+ T cells sorted from blood. Noted subset: CD45RA+ positively selected. The receptor comes from a man younger than 35 in good health. The chain combines TRBV4-1 with TRBJ2-5, with 10 bases that match TRBD2. The CDR3 DNA is TGCGCCAGCAGCCCCGGGCCGACTAGCGGGTGGGAGACCCAGTACTTC. It codes for CASSPGPTSGWETQYF.